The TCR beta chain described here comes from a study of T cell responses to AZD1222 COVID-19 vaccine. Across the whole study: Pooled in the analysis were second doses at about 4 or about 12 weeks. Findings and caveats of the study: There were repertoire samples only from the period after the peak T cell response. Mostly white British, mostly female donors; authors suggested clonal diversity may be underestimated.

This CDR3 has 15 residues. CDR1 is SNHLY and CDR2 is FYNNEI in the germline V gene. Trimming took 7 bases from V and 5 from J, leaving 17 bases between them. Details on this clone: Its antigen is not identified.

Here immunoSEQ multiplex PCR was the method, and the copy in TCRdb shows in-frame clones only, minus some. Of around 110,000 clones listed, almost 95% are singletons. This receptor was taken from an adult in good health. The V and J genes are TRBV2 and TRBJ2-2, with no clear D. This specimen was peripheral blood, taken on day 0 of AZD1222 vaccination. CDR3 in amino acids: CASTLTSDQTGELFF. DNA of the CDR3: TGTGCCAGCACCTTGACCTCCGACCAAACCGGGGAGCTGTTTTTT.